The sequence of this TCR beta chain was determined in a study of T cell responses to AZD1222 COVID-19 vaccine (dated by TCRdb to the early 2020s). Regarding the complete study: A total of 233 trial participants underwent TCR sequencing, of whom 207 had received two doses of AZD1222 and 26 had received two doses of the MenACWY control vaccine. Enrollment into the trials was organized by age into subgroups of 18-55, 56-69 and 70-plus years, and those subgroups contained 148, 28 and 57 TCR-sequenced participants, respectively.

In light of the paper, this sample's time point label describes: baseline before first vaccination. This sample's treatment or condition label indicates: meningococcal conjugate vaccine given as trial control. Vaccinee samples came from UK trials COV001 and COV002, including a single-blind randomized controlled phase 2/3 trial of AZD1222 (ChAdOx1 nCoV-19) in healthy adults. For TCRbeta chain sequencing, PBMC samples were collected from trial participants at day 0 and at day 28 after the second dose. The CDR3 regions of human TCRbeta chains were analyzed by immunosequencing. Per the source publication's procedure: Repertoire TCRs were checked for matches against a reference library of SARS-CoV-2-specific TCRs that had been generated using the MIRA antigen-specificity platform. Breadth meant the fraction of unique TCRs that were SARS-CoV-2-associated, whereas depth meant the fraction of total T cells that were SARS-CoV-2-associated. Using the MIRA data, each spike-specific TCR was assigned both to the spike region to which the TCR was reactive and to a CD4 or CD8 class. Log10-transformed breadth and depth values were compared by one-way ANOVA with Sidak's multiple comparisons tests. Entries here come from immuneACCESS through TCRdb and include only in-frame sequences with V and J called. Some clones fail to appear in such tables; in the studies checked, an unresolved V gene covers under half of the shortfall, and the cause of the remainder is unknown. The V and J calls and clone size are taken from that table; D and trimming were inferred from the DNA. Counted in this sample were approximately 83,000 clones; 75% to 95% of them appeared once. The ten largest account for 4.5% to 5.5% of the sample.

This clone was recorded once. The target of this receptor is not known. Base qualities are not recorded, but no much larger clone differs from it by a single base. Paper-wide results and their limitations: Conclusions about previously exposed vaccinees were limited because only 6 or 7 AZD1222 recipients were SARS-CoV-2 seropositive at baseline. Because no day 14 peak-response samples were available, the repertoires could be characterized only after the peak T cell response. Participants were mostly white British, with more females than males. The authors suggested clonal diversity may have been underestimated. Spike-specific TCR breadth and depth rose significantly after two AZD1222 doses compared with day 0 and with MenACWY recipients. In the small 56-69-year group, the increase in depth fell short of significance, most likely because of low power. Nearly half of unique spike-specific TCRs reportedly recognized epitopes outside regions mutated in the B.1.351 and B.1.1.7 variants. The vaccine-associated CD4 TCRs covered the entire spike protein, and the dominant responses fell in regions 160-218 and 743-854.

The receptor was isolated from an adult in good health. The sample consisted of peripheral blood, taken on day 0 of MenACWY control vaccination.

At the DNA level, the sequence is TGTGCCAGCTCATCAGGGGTGGAGAACACTGAAGCTTTCTTT. Protein translation: CASSSGVENTEAFF. The chain is made from TRBV18 and TRBJ1-1; the D region possibly corresponds to TRBD1 (6 bases align). V loses 5 bases of germline sequence and J loses 1 base, and the interval between the two ends is 11 bases. Based on the germline V gene, the CDR1 and CDR2 sequences are KGHSH and LQKENI. The CDR3 sequence holds 14 residues, the cysteine and phenylalanine included. Only the CDR3 region is kept as DNA, spanning 42 bases read in frame from base 1.